Listed here are 25 T cell receptor beta chains from one sample, sequenced in a study of patients and donors after allogeneic stem cell transplantation. TCRdb recomputed calls from the RT-PCR reads with MiXCR, one row per CDR3 protein. The repertoire holds 15,000 to 20,000 distinct CDR3 sequences, 4.9% seen once, with 35% to 45% in the top ten. The sequencing sample was made of blood, either unsorted or a sorted T cell fraction (not recorded which). Source of these receptors: a human donor who was either an allogeneic HSCT recipient or a stem cell or donor lymphocyte infusion donor (not recorded which). It is not recorded whose cells these are; they may come from a transplant donor.

This clonotype came up many times. The chain is built from TRBV29-1 and TRBJ1-6, with TRBD1 matching over 8 bases. Germline V gives CDR1 SQVTM, CDR2 ANQGSEA. J was trimmed by 8 bases and V by 6 bases; bases with no gene match: 6. The CDR3 is made up of 13 amino acids. CDR3 coding DNA: TGCAGCGTCGCAGACAGGGGTGATTCACCCCTCCACTTT. Protein sequence: CSVADRGDSPLHF.

V and J are TRBV5-1 and TRBJ1-2, with unresolved D. This CDR3 region has 12 residues. V was cut by 0 bases and J by 11 bases, with 11 bases left in between. Looked up from germline, CDR1 is SGHRS and CDR2 is YFSETQ. CDR3 sequence (DNA): TGCGCCAGCAGCTTGGAGGGTGGTGGGTACACCTTC. Its translation: CASSLEGGGYTF.

This clonotype is medium-sized in the sample. J is TRBJ1-2 and V is TRBV29-1; 9 positions match TRBD1. The CDR3 runs to 12 residues. J was trimmed by 8 bases and V by 7 bases; bases with no gene match: 8. CDR1 and CDR2 from the germline V gene are SQVTM and ANQGSEA. CDR3 sequence reads: CSADRTGVGYTF. The DNA for the CDR3 is TGCAGCGCCGACCGGACAGGGGTCGGCTACACCTTC.

This clonotype was seen ten or more times. The gene calls are TRBV28 and TRBJ1-5, with D uncertain. Trimming took 5 bases from V and 7 from J, leaving 12 bases between them. Germline lookup yields CDR1 MDHEN and CDR2 SYDVKM. The CDR3 sequence is 13 residues long. The CDR3 loop is CASSLARSQPQHF. CDR3 DNA: TGTGCCAGCAGTCTCGCTCGGTCCCAGCCCCAGCATTTT.

The chain has TRBV5-8 and TRBJ2-1; the D is unclear. Looked up from germline, CDR1 is SGHTS and CDR2 is YDEGEE. V dropped 4 bases and J dropped 6 bases, with 11 bases sitting between them. This CDR3 spans 13 amino acids. CDR3 region: CASSPLRANEQFF. CDR3 DNA sequence: TGTGCCAGCAGCCCTCTCCGGGCCAATGAGCAGTTCTTC.

This clonotype was counted at least ten times. This chain connects TRBV7-6 to TRBJ2-1; TRBD1 is a possible D gene (6 bases). CDR1 and CDR2 from the germline V gene are SGHVS and FNYEAQ. This CDR3 contains 18 residues. With 2 bases removed from V and 6 bases from J, the gap between germline ends came to 23 bases. CDR3 bases: TGTGCCAGCAGCTTATCCTTCCGCGCGTCAGGGGTGCGCAATGAGCAGTTCTTC. Translation: CASSLSFRASGVRNEQFF.

At least ten counts were recorded for this clonotype. The rearrangement joins TRBV18 to TRBJ2-5; D possibly corresponds to TRBD1 (5 bases). Germline CDR1 reads KGHSH; CDR2 reads LQKENI. Trimming cost V 4 bases and J 4 bases, with 19 bases left between them. This CDR3 comprises 16 residues. The CDR3 sequence: CASSRGQGSWGETQYF. The DNA for the CDR3 is TGTGCCAGCTCACGGGGCCAGGGCTCATGGGGAGAGACCCAGTACTTC.

This clonotype was seen ten or more times. J is TRBJ1-1 and V is TRBV5-1; D unclear. The V end lost 0 bases, the J end lost 1 base, and 10 bases lay between the germline ends. Germline V gene sequence: CDR1 SGHRS, CDR2 YFSETQ. The CDR3 loop spans 15 amino acids. CDR3 protein: CASSLEFAENTEAFF. The CDR3 coding sequence is TGCGCCAGCAGCTTGGAATTTGCAGAGAACACTGAAGCTTTCTTT.

This clonotype was picked up many times. The gene calls are TRBV14 and TRBJ2-5; TRBD1 aligns across 12 bases. The CDR3 runs 18 residues. Unmatched junction bases numbered 14, after V lost 4 bases and J lost 5 bases. Germline-derived CDR1 and CDR2 are SGHDN and FVKESK. The chain's CDR3 is CASSPIGTGGEVYETQYF. Written as DNA, the CDR3 is TGTGCCAGCAGCCCTATAGGGACAGGGGGCGAAGTTTATGAGACCCAGTACTTC. The variable domain in full, with the rest retrieved from reference TRBV14 and TRBJ2-5, is EAGVTQFPSHSVIEKGQTVTLRCDPISGHDNLYWYRRVMGKEIKFLLHFVKESKQDESGMPNNRFLAERTGGTYSTLKVQPAELEDSGVYFCASSPIGTGGEVYETQYFGPGTRLLVL.

This clonotype was observed many times. The chain couples TRBV7-8 to TRBJ2-7, with a tentative D call TRBD2 (6 bases). This CDR3 spans 12 amino acids. Germline V CDR1 and CDR2: SGHVS, FQNEAQ. The germline V and J ends were trimmed by 5 bases and 7 bases, with 12 bases remaining between them. CDR3 in DNA: TGTGCCAGCAGCGGGGGGTGGGGGGAGCAGTACTTC. Its translation is CASSGGWGEQYF.

This clonotype has at least ten counts. The chain uses TRBV7-2 and TRBJ2-3; possibly TRBD2 for D (5 bases). Deletions cut 4 bases from V and 2 bases from J, with 16 bases between. From germline, CDR1 is SGHTA and CDR2 FQGNSA. The CDR3 is made up of 16 amino acids. DNA for the CDR3: TGTGCCAGCAGCTCCGGGAACAGCAGGCTCACAGATACGCAGTATTTT. Protein sequence: CASSSGNSRLTDTQYF.

This clonotype was counted at least ten times. The chain is built from TRBV6-1 and TRBJ1-1; the match to TRBD1 covers 7 bases. This CDR3 comprises 15 residues. V lost 6 bases to trimming and J lost 4 bases; unmatched junction nucleotides: 11. CDR1 and CDR2 from the germline V gene are MNHNS and SASEGT. CDR3 amino acids: CASSLYGTASTEAFF. As DNA, the CDR3 is TGTGCCAGCAGCCTCTATGGGACAGCTAGCACTGAAGCTTTCTTT.

Many counts were recorded for this clonotype. The V gene is TRBV7-3, the J gene TRBJ2-1, with 10 positions matching TRBD1. J was trimmed by 4 bases and V by 2 bases; bases with no gene match: 5. Germline lookup yields CDR1 SGHTA and CDR2 FQGTGA. The CDR3 totals 16 residues. The CDR3 region is CASSLVGQGEYNEQFF. DNA of the CDR3: TGTGCCAGCAGCTTAGTAGGACAGGGGGAGTACAATGAGCAGTTCTTC.

This clonotype has ten or more counts. The chain joins TRBV29-1 to TRBJ2-1, with 9 bases aligning to TRBD1. The J segment lost 6 bases and the V segment lost 7 bases, leaving 10 bases of the junction unmatched. This CDR3 has 14 residues. The germline V gene encodes CDR1 SQVTM and CDR2 ANQGSEA. The CDR3 loop reads CSANGGTGINEQFF. CDR3 DNA sequence: TGCAGCGCAAACGGAGGGACAGGGATCAATGAGCAGTTCTTC.

This clonotype was found many times. The rearrangement uses TRBV19 and TRBJ1-6; D is unclear. Germline loops: CDR1 LNHDA, CDR2 SQIVND (reference sequence). The CDR3 is made up of 16 amino acids. V was cut by 9 bases and J by 4 bases, with 19 bases left in between. CDR3 DNA: TGTGCCAGCTTACCCCGTGCTTCCGGGTATAATTCACCCCTCCACTTT. It specifies CASLPRASGYNSPLHF.

This clonotype showed up many times. The rearrangement uses TRBV7-9 and TRBJ1-3, with unresolved D. The V gene lost 5 bases and the J gene lost 1 base, with 9 bases spanning the gap. Germline V CDR1 and CDR2: SEHNR, FQNEAQ (reference sequence). This CDR3 spans 14 amino acids. CDR3 sequence (DNA): TGTGCCAGCAGCCGCGGTCTTTCTGGAAACACCATATATTTT. Translating gives CASSRGLSGNTIYF.

This clonotype was seen at least ten times. V and J are TRBV6-1 and TRBJ1-6; 7 bases fit TRBD1. The CDR3 extends over 15 amino acids. Trimming at V came to 7 bases and at J to 9 bases, leaving 12 bases not matched to a gene. In germline, CDR1 is MNHNS, CDR2 SASEGT. The CDR3 DNA follows: TGTGCCAGCACCATTTCCAGGGGGAAAGGTTCACCCCTCCACTTT. Translated, it gives CASTISRGKGSPLHF.

This clonotype was seen ten or more times. The rearrangement joins TRBV20-1 to TRBJ2-2; 11 bases agree with TRBD1. V lost 2 bases, J lost 5 bases, and 10 bases stayed unmatched. Germline-derived CDR1 and CDR2 are DFQATT and SNEGSKA (reference sequence). The CDR3 is made up of 17 amino acids. CDR3 sequence: CSARRADRGRGTGELFF. Written as DNA, the CDR3 is TGCAGTGCTAGACGGGCGGACAGGGGGCGAGGGACCGGGGAGCTGTTTTTT.

Many counts were recorded for this clonotype. The chain joins TRBV7-9 to TRBJ1-3, with no clear D. The germline V and J ends were trimmed by 6 bases and 3 bases, with 15 bases remaining between them. This CDR3 spans 15 amino acids. CDR1 SEHNR and CDR2 FQNEAQ come from the germline V gene (reference sequence). CDR3 nucleotide sequence: TGTGCCAGCAGACCAGTAAGCAGTTATGGAAACACCATATATTTT. This translates into CASRPVSSYGNTIYF. Together with reference TRBV7-9 and TRBJ1-3, the CDR3 gives the full variable domain: DTGVSQNPRHKITKRGQNVTFRCDPISEHNRLYWYRQTLGQGPEFLTYFQNEAQLEKSRLLSDRFSAERPKGSFSTLEIQRTEQGDSAMYLCASRPVSSYGNTIYFGEGSWLTVV.

This clonotype has a count of ten or more. The chain uses TRBV5-1 and TRBJ2-1; D remains unclear. Trimming took 1 base from V and 6 from J, leaving 20 bases between them. CDR3 size: 17 residues. Looked up from germline, CDR1 is SGHRS and CDR2 is YFSETQ. The CDR3 sequence: CASSLSSRVTSINEQFF. In DNA, the CDR3 is TGCGCCAGCAGCTTGTCGAGCCGTGTCACTTCGATCAATGAGCAGTTCTTC. Full variable domain (remainder filled in from reference TRBV5-1 and TRBJ2-1): KAGVTQTPRYLIKTRGQQVTLSCSPISGHRSVSWYQQTPGQGLQFLFEYFSETQRNKGNFPGRFSGRQFSNSRSEMNVSTLELGDSALYLCASSLSSRVTSINEQFFGPGTRLTVL.

This clonotype occurred many times. The CDR3 here is CASSLDLIATGAYNEQFF. In nucleotides, the CDR3 is TGCGCCAGCAGCTTGGATTTGATTGCGACAGGGGCCTACAATGAGCAGTTCTTC. The chain combines TRBV5-1 with TRBJ2-1; 8 bases match TRBD1. Germline loops: CDR1 SGHRS, CDR2 YFSETQ. The CDR3 covers 18 residues. The J segment lost 2 bases and the V segment lost 0 bases, leaving 10 bases of the junction unmatched. The complete variable domain, with remaining parts taken from reference TRBV5-1 and TRBJ2-1, reads KAGVTQTPRYLIKTRGQQVTLSCSPISGHRSVSWYQQTPGQGLQFLFEYFSETQRNKGNFPGRFSGRQFSNSRSEMNVSTLELGDSALYLCASSLDLIATGAYNEQFFGPGTRLTVL.

This clonotype has more than one count but fewer than ten. V is TRBV18 and J is TRBJ2-5; perhaps TRBD1 as D (5 bases). This CDR3 has 13 residues. CDR1 is KGHSH, CDR2 LQKENI, per germline. Trimming took off 6 bases at V and 1 base at J, with 9 bases between the two ends. CDR3 in amino acids: CASSDTIQETQYF. The CDR3 DNA is TGTGCCAGCTCGGACACCATCCAAGAGACCCAGTACTTC.

This clonotype is termed medium-sized. CDR3 region: CASSWDASSYEQYF. In DNA form, the CDR3 reads TGCGCCAGCAGCTGGGACGCTAGCTCCTACGAGCAGTACTTC. The chain is built from TRBV5-1 and TRBJ2-7, with D possibly being TRBD1 or TRBD2 (5 bases each). The CDR3 extends over 14 amino acids. V lost 3 bases and J 0 bases, leaving 10 bases between the germline ends. Germline CDR1 reads SGHRS; CDR2 reads YFSETQ.

This clonotype appeared many times. This chain joins TRBV7-9 and TRBJ1-1; the D gene is possibly TRBD1 (6 bases). There are 15 residues in the CDR3. V was clipped by 1 base and J by 3 bases, with 12 bases between them. Germline loops: CDR1 SEHNR, CDR2 FQNEAQ (reference sequence). CDR3: CASSLEGGLDTEAFF. The CDR3 DNA sequence: TGTGCCAGCAGCTTAGAGGGGGGGCTTGACACTGAAGCTTTCTTT.

Ten or more counts support this clonotype. This chain links TRBV5-1 with TRBJ1-1; D uncertain. The V and J ends lost 0 bases and 12 bases respectively, with 18 bases between them. Looked up from germline, CDR1 is SGHRS and CDR2 is YFSETQ. The CDR3 has 14 amino acids. The chain's CDR3 is CASSLEGGGSLTFF. DNA of the CDR3: TGCGCCAGCAGCTTGGAGGGCGGTGGCAGTCTTACTTTCTTT. Full variable domain (outside the CDR3, taken from reference TRBV5-1 and TRBJ1-1): KAGVTQTPRYLIKTRGQQVTLSCSPISGHRSVSWYQQTPGQGLQFLFEYFSETQRNKGNFPGRFSGRQFSNSRSEMNVSTLELGDSALYLCASSLEGGGSLTFFGQGTRLTVV.